The 10 T cell receptor beta chains below were found in one sample sequenced in a study of spatial heterogeneity in lung cancer. Study-wide points: Expanded intratumoral alpha and beta TCR counts tracked tumor mutation counts.

Documented time point: sample taken at primary tumor resection. One entry per CDR3 protein results from TCRdb running MiXCR on the 5' RACE reads. The sample lists over 4,500 distinct CDR3 sequences; 25% to 40% were seen once. No antigen has been assigned to these receptors. Sequenced material: lung tumor tissue, taken at surgery. Receptors were obtained from a male donor with early-stage non-small cell lung cancer.

The chain is built from TRBV6-4 and TRBJ2-1; either TRBD1 or TRBD2 may supply D (6 bases each). The V and J ends lost 6 bases and 6 bases respectively, with 15 bases between them. The CDR3 is made up of 14 amino acids. The germline V gene has CDR1 MRHNA and CDR2 SNTAGT. The CDR3 bases are TGTGCCAGCAGCGCTAGGGGGGCCCTCAATGAGCAGTTCTTC. Its translation is CASSARGALNEQFF.

This clonotype was seen ten or more times. The chain uses TRBV10-3 and TRBJ2-5; a weak D match, TRBD2 (6 bases). The ends were cut back, 2 bases at V and 5 bases at J, with 15 bases in the middle. Germline V lookup: CDR1 ENHRY, CDR2 SYGVKD. The CDR3 runs to 15 residues. The CDR3 is CAISEKEGLGETQYF. In nucleotides, the CDR3 is TGTGCCATCAGTGAGAAGGAGGGGTTGGGGGAGACCCAGTACTTC.

This clonotype is judged medium-sized (0.01 to 0.1%). The rearrangement joins TRBV4-3 to TRBJ1-6; D is ambiguous. V lost 0 bases to trimming and J lost 6 bases, with 12 bases between them. CDR3 length: 16 amino acids. Per germline, CDR1 LGHNA and CDR2 YSLEER. CDR3: CASSQEQAPTNSPLHF. CDR3 sequence (DNA): TGCGCCAGCAGCCAAGAGCAGGCGCCGACTAATTCACCCCTCCACTTT.

The chain recombines TRBV11-2 with TRBJ2-5, with D possibly TRBD1 on 7 matching bases. The V end lost 7 bases, the J end lost 0 bases, and 18 bases lay between the germline ends. The CDR3 runs to 16 residues. CDR1 and CDR2 (germline): SGHAT, FQNNGV. The DNA of the CDR3 is TGTGCCAGCACCCCAGGGGGGCTCAACTACCAAGAGACCCAGTACTTC. Amino acids: CASTPGGLNYQETQYF.

This clonotype is medium-sized (0.01 to 0.1%) by share. The genes are TRBV7-2 and TRBJ2-3; TRBD1 aligns across 9 bases. Germline values: CDR1 SGHTA, CDR2 FQGNSA. The V gene end was trimmed by 5 bases and the J gene end by 4 bases; junction bases not matched to a gene: 13. CDR3 length equals 17 residues. The CDR3 DNA follows: TGTGCCAGCAGCGGCGGAGGGACAGGGCTAAGGGCAGATACGCAGTATTTT. Amino acids: CASSGGGTGLRADTQYF.

The J gene is TRBJ2-2, the V gene TRBV15, with D hard to call. Germline V lookup: CDR1 LNHNV, CDR2 YYDKDF (reference sequence). The CDR3 length is 15 residues. Deletions cut 1 base from V and 0 bases from J, with 6 bases between. CDR3 in DNA: TGTGCCACCAGCAGAGGCCACTCGAACACCGGGGAGCTGTTTTTT. Its translation is CATSRGHSNTGELFF. The whole variable domain, remainder taken from reference TRBV15 and TRBJ2-2, is DAMVIQNPRYQVTQFGKPVTLSCSQTLNHNVMYWYQQKSSQAPKLLFHYYDKDFNNEADTPDNFQSRRPNTSFCFLDIRSPGLGDTAMYLCATSRGHSNTGELFFGEGSRLTVL.

The sample holds many counts of this clonotype. The chain recombines TRBV20-1 with TRBJ1-4; TRBD1 matches 8 bases. The CDR3 loop spans 13 amino acids. With 6 bases clipped from V and 4 bases from J, the junction kept 4 bases outside the gene matches. Germline lookup yields CDR1 DFQATT and CDR2 SNEGSKA (reference sequence). CDR3 loop: CSARGQVNEKLFF. CDR3 nucleotide sequence: TGCAGTGCGAGGGGACAGGTTAATGAAAAACTGTTTTTT.

By proportion, this clonotype is medium-sized. The chain joins TRBV3-1 to TRBJ1-4; D not certain. The CDR3 covers 13 residues. V lost 1 base, J lost 5 bases, and 5 bases lay in between. Germline V gene data show CDR1 as LGHDT and CDR2 as YNNKEL (reference sequence). The CDR3 sequence is CASSQGPNEKLFF. In DNA form, the CDR3 reads TGTGCCAGCAGCCAAGGGCCCAATGAAAAACTGTTTTTT. The variable domain in full, completed from reference TRBV3-1 and TRBJ1-4, reads DTAVSQTPKYLVTQMGNDKSIKCEQNLGHDTMYWYKQDSKKFLKIMFSYNNKELIINETVPNRFSPKSPDKAHLNLHINSLELGDSAVYFCASSQGPNEKLFFGSGTQLSVL.

This clonotype was picked up many times. The chain employs TRBV10-1 and TRBJ2-1, with 9 nucleotides matching TRBD2. CDR3 length equals 15 residues. Germline V gene sequence: CDR1 WNHNN, CDR2 SYGVQD (reference sequence). The trim removed 4 bases at V and 12 bases at J, leaving 13 bases unmatched. CDR3 protein: CASSANSLAGSVQFF. In DNA form, the CDR3 reads TGCGCCAGCAGTGCTAACTCGCTAGCGGGAAGTGTGCAGTTCTTC.

The chain has TRBV19 and TRBJ2-7; the match to TRBD1 covers 7 bases. V gave up 3 bases and J gave up 2 bases; unmatched junction bases: 4. This CDR3 contains 14 residues. Germline-derived CDR1 and CDR2 are LNHDA and SQIVND (reference sequence). CDR3 residues: CASSIRQGAYEQYF. Written as DNA, the CDR3 is TGTGCCAGTAGTATTCGGCAGGGGGCCTACGAGCAGTACTTC. Drawing the rest from reference TRBV19 and TRBJ2-7, the complete variable domain is DGGITQSPKYLFRKEGQNVTLSCEQNLNHDAMYWYRQDPGQGLRLIYYSQIVNDFQKGDIAEGYSVSREKKESFPLTVTSAQKNPTAFYLCASSIRQGAYEQYFGPGTRLTVT.